This T cell receptor beta chain was found in a study of T-cell reconstitution after alpha-beta-depleted transplantation in children. The CDR3 loop spans 15 amino acids. V lost 3 bases and J lost 2, with 9 bases in between. Germline assignment: CDR1 SGHDT and CDR2 YYEEEE. This clonotype showed up just a few times. Unique molecular identifiers were used in preparing the TCRbeta library. MiXCR, run by TCRdb on the PCR reads, gives a single entry per CDR3 protein. Altogether about 610,000 distinct CDR3 sequences are present, roughly a tenth being singletons, with the ten largest covering roughly 4%. The J gene is TRBJ2-6, the V gene TRBV5-6; TRBD2 is a possible D gene (5 bases). The sequence came from a human donor who donated a stem cell graft to a child with acute myeloid leukemia. The starting material was PBMCs from the stem cell graft donor, obtained from the stem cell graft. This CDR3 is CASSYRGTGANVLTF. CDR3 DNA: TGTGCCAGCAGCTATCGAGGGACTGGGGCCAACGTCCTGACTTTC. The whole variable domain, remainder taken from reference TRBV5-6 and TRBJ2-6, is DAGVTQSPTHLIKTRGQQVTLRCSPKSGHDTVSWYQQALGQGPQFIFQYYEEEERQRGNFPDRFSGHQFPNYSSELNVNALLLGDSALYLCASSYRGTGANVLTFGAGSRLTVL.